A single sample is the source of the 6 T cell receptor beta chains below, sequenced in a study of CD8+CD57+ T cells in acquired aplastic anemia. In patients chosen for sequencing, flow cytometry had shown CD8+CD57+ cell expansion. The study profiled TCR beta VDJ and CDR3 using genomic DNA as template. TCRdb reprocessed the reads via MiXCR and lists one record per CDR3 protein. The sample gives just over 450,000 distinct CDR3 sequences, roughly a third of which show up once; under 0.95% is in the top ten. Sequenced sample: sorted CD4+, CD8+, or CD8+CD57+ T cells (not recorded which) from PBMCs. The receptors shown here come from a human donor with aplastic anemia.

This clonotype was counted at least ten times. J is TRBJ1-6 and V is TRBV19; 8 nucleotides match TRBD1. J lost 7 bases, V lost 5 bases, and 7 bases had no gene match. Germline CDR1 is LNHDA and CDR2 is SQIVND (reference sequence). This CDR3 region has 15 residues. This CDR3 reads CASSGGQGKNSPLHF. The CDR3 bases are TGTGCCAGTAGTGGCGGACAGGGAAAGAATTCACCCCTCCACTTT.

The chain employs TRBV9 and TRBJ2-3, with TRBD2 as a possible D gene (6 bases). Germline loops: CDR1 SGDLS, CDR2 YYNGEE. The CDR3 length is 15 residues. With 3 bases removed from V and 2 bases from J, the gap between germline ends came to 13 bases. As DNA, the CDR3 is TGTGCCAGCAGCGCGCCGGGGGTTGTCACAGATACGCAGTATTTT. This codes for CASSAPGVVTDTQYF.

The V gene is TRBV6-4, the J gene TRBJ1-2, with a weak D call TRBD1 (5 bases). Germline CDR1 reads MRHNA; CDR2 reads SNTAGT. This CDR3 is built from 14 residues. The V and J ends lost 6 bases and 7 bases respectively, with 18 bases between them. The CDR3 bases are TGTGCCAGCAGCTCGGGGGGTCGGATCGGTGGCTACACCTTC. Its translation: CASSSGGRIGGYTF.

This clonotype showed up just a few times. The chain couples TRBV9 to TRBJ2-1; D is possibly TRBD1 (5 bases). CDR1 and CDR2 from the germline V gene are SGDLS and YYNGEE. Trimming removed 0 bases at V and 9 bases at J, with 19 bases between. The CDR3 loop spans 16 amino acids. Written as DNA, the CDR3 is TGTGCCAGCAGCGTAGTTGGGGCTCCCAAGGTTGGTGAGCAGTTCTTC. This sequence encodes CASSVVGAPKVGEQFF.

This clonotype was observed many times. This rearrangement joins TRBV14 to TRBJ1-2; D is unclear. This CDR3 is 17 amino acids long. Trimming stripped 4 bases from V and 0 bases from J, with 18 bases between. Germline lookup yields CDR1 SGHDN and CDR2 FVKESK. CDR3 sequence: CASSPRRTAHTNYGYTF. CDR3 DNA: TGTGCCAGCAGCCCACGAAGGACGGCTCATACTAACTATGGCTACACCTTC.

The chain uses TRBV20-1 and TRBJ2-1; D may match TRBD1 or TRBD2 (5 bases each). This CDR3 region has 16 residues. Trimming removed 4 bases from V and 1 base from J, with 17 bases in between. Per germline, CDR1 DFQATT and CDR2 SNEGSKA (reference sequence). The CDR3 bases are TGCAGTGCTAAGCCCAGTCGGGGCCATTCCTACAATGAGCAGTTCTTC. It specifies CSAKPSRGHSYNEQFF.